One and the same sample provided the 17 T cell receptor beta chains below, sequenced in a study of response to subunit inactivated influenza vaccine listed by TCRdb under 2018. Libraries were constructed by RT-PCR. TCRdb lists the instrument as Illumina HiSeq 2500. In-frame beta chains were kept once TCRdb had trimmed the public reads at Q25 with fastp and called clones with MiXCR. Identical CDR3 protein sequences are pooled into one entry, listed with their most common genes and DNA. Within this sample are around 180,000 distinct CDR3 sequences, with around 8.8% of them counted one time only. The ten largest make up about a tenth of the sample. This specimen was non-naive T cells sorted from PBMCs, taken on the day of vaccination. The cell subset or site label here, explained by the study, means: memory T cell fraction. Receptors were obtained from a man aged 50 or older who received an inactivated influenza vaccine. Donor details come from another sample of the same person, matched by shared clones.

This clonotype was seen ten or more times. CDR3 residues: CASRSDTEAFF. Written as DNA, the CDR3 is TGCGCCAGCAGATCAGACACTGAAGCTTTCTTT. The genes are TRBV5-1 and TRBJ1-1; unclear D gene. CDR3 length: 11 residues. Between the trimmed V and J ends, which lost 5 bases and 3 bases, there was a span of 5 bases. The germline V gene encodes CDR1 SGHRS and CDR2 YFSETQ. The full variable domain, with the rest looked up from reference TRBV5-1 and TRBJ1-1, is KAGVTQTPRYLIKTRGQQVTLSCSPISGHRSVSWYQQTPGQGLQFLFEYFSETQRNKGNFPGRFSGRQFSNSRSEMNVSTLELGDSALYLCASRSDTEAFFGQGTRLTVV.

As concerns this clonotype: Being one base from a much bigger clone, this may be a read error. The J gene is TRBJ2-2, the V gene TRBV3-1; D is undetermined. Trimming removed 8 bases from V and 3 bases from J, with 16 bases in between. CDR3 length: 15 amino acids. Germline assignment: CDR1 LGHDT and CDR2 YNNKEL (reference sequence). CDR3 residues: CASRQSWTYTGELFF. CDR3 in DNA: TGTGCCAGCCGTCAATCCTGGACCTACACCGGGGAGCTGTTTTTT.

This clonotype was recorded a few times. This rearrangement joins TRBV5-1 to TRBJ2-7; D is unresolved. CDR3 length equals 14 residues. Germline V lookup: CDR1 SGHRS, CDR2 YFSETQ. V shed 4 bases and J shed 0 bases, with 11 bases lying between them. The CDR3 here is CASSPEPNSYEQYF. The CDR3 nucleotides are TGCGCCAGCAGCCCGGAACCCAACTCCTACGAGCAGTACTTC. The full variable domain, with the rest looked up from reference TRBV5-1 and TRBJ2-7, is KAGVTQTPRYLIKTRGQQVTLSCSPISGHRSVSWYQQTPGQGLQFLFEYFSETQRNKGNFPGRFSGRQFSNSRSEMNVSTLELGDSALYLCASSPEPNSYEQYFGPGTRLTVT.

This clonotype was counted a few times. The chain recombines TRBV27 with TRBJ2-1, with 10 nucleotides matching TRBD2. CDR1 and CDR2 (germline): MNHEY, SMNVEV (reference sequence). The CDR3 consists of 16 residues. J was trimmed by 3 bases and V by 4 bases; bases with no gene match: 6. CDR3 DNA sequence: TGTGCCAGCAGTTCTTCTAGCGGGGGACACTACAATGAGCAGTTCTTC. Translating it yields CASSSSSGGHYNEQFF.

This clonotype has a handful of counts. The V and J genes are TRBV7-6 and TRBJ2-7; D is perhaps TRBD2 (6 bases). CDR3 length equals 17 residues. CDR1 is SGHVS and CDR2 is FNYEAQ in the germline V gene. V lost 4 bases and J lost 2, with 21 bases in between. CDR3 nucleotide sequence: TGTGCCAGCAGCTCAACTATCTTGGGGACTTTAGCCTACGAGCAGTACTTC. Protein: CASSSTILGTLAYEQYF.

V is TRBV10-3 and J is TRBJ1-2; D call uncertain. V gave up 0 bases and J gave up 8 bases, with 16 bases separating them. The CDR3 consists of 15 residues. Germline V CDR1 and CDR2: ENHRY, SYGVKD. CDR3 sequence: CAISESLVRRGGYTF. Written as DNA, the CDR3 is TGTGCCATCAGTGAGTCCTTGGTCCGGCGTGGGGGCTACACCTTC.

This clonotype has at least ten counts. The chain recombines TRBV5-1 with TRBJ2-1; TRBD2 might be the D (6 bases). The germline V gene encodes CDR1 SGHRS and CDR2 YFSETQ. The CDR3 runs 16 residues. Trimming cost V 2 bases and J 8 bases, with 20 bases left between them. The CDR3 is CASSFMGTGVGDEQFF. The CDR3 DNA follows: TGCGCCAGCAGCTTCATGGGTACGGGGGTCGGCGATGAGCAGTTCTTC.

V and J are TRBV18 and TRBJ2-3; no firm D call. This CDR3 contains 13 residues. Germline CDR1 KGHSH, CDR2 LQKENI. V was pared by 6 bases and J by 1 base, with 8 bases between. CDR3 coding DNA: TGTGCCAGCTCCCGACCAGGCACAGATACGCAGTATTTT. It encodes CASSRPGTDTQYF. Together with reference TRBV18 and TRBJ2-3, the CDR3 gives the full variable domain: NAGVMQNPRHLVRRRGQEARLRCSPMKGHSHVYWYRQLPEEGLKFMVYLQKENIIDESGMPKERFSAEFPKEGPSILRIQQVVRGDSAAYFCASSRPGTDTQYFGPGTRLTVL.

The table lists this clonotype with many counts. The chain uses TRBV20-1 and TRBJ2-3, with D tentatively TRBD2 (7 bases). Trimming removed 6 bases from V and 5 bases from J, with 27 bases in between. The CDR3 spans 17 residues. Germline values: CDR1 DFQATT, CDR2 SNEGSKA (reference sequence). Here the CDR3 DNA reads TGCAGTGCCCCCACGTGGGGGGGACGACTACAGGGAGATACGCAGTATTTT. Its protein is CSAPTWGGRLQGDTQYF.

V is TRBV5-1 and J is TRBJ2-6, with 9 bases lining up with TRBD2. The CDR3 extends over 19 amino acids. Unmatched junction bases numbered 9, after V lost 2 bases and J lost 0 bases. CDR1 is SGHRS, CDR2 YFSETQ, per germline. The CDR3 loop reads CASSFLGAGGTSGANVLTF. The CDR3 DNA is TGCGCCAGCAGCTTTTTAGGAGCGGGGGGAACCTCTGGGGCCAACGTCCTGACTTTC.

This clonotype was found many times. V is TRBV29-1 and J is TRBJ2-7, with D possibly being TRBD1 (6 bases). The CDR3 has 13 amino acids. Germline V lookup: CDR1 SQVTM, CDR2 ANQGSEA. Trimming cost V 0 bases and J 1 base, with 7 bases left between them. This chain's CDR3 is CSVEDRGSYEQYF. Written as DNA, the CDR3 is TGCAGCGTTGAAGACAGGGGTTCCTACGAGCAGTACTTC.

This clonotype was observed a handful of times. The chain uses TRBV30 and TRBJ1-6; D not resolved. There are 12 residues in the CDR3. Germline lookup yields CDR1 GTSNPN and CDR2 SVGIG (reference sequence). Trimming took off 4 bases at V and 7 bases at J, with 8 bases between the two ends. The DNA of the CDR3 is TGTGCCTGGACCAACAGAAATTCACCCCTCCACTTT. Translated, it gives CAWTNRNSPLHF.

This clonotype was observed many times. The genes are TRBV3-1 and TRBJ2-1, with 7 nucleotides matching TRBD1. Germline V lookup: CDR1 LGHDT, CDR2 YNNKEL (reference sequence). This CDR3 has 15 residues. With V trimmed by 4 bases and J by 8 bases, 11 bases remained unmatched. CDR3 in amino acids: CASSPEPGGHDEQFF. In DNA, the CDR3 is TGTGCCAGCAGCCCTGAGCCAGGGGGTCACGATGAGCAGTTCTTC.

This clonotype has ten or more counts. The CDR3 loop is CSAPPLLAEGYNEQFF. CDR3 nucleotides: TGCAGTGCTCCACCCCTACTAGCGGAGGGCTACAATGAGCAGTTCTTC. V gene TRBV20-1 combines with J gene TRBJ2-1, with 8 bases that match TRBD2. Germline loops: CDR1 DFQATT, CDR2 SNEGSKA (reference sequence). J was trimmed by 3 bases and V by 5 bases; bases with no gene match: 12. This CDR3 spans 16 amino acids.

This clonotype occurred many times. CDR3 amino acids: CASSLAGGTYNEQFF. In DNA form, the CDR3 reads TGTGCCAGCAGTTTAGCGGGAGGCACCTACAATGAGCAGTTCTTC. This chain links TRBV12-3 or TRBV12-4 with TRBJ2-1, with a tentative D call TRBD2 (6 bases). This CDR3 comprises 15 residues. The germline V and J ends were trimmed by 0 bases and 2 bases, with 8 bases remaining between them.

The V gene is TRBV5-1, the J gene TRBJ2-5, with D perhaps assigned TRBD1 or TRBD2 (6 bases each). Germline V gives CDR1 SGHRS, CDR2 YFSETQ. There are 14 residues in the CDR3. The ends were cut back, 1 base at V and 5 bases at J, with 12 bases in the middle. The CDR3 region is CASSLSGGRETQYF. The CDR3 nucleotides read TGCGCCAGCAGCTTGTCCGGGGGCAGGGAGACCCAGTACTTC. Supplemented by reference TRBV5-1 and TRBJ2-5, the full variable domain reads KAGVTQTPRYLIKTRGQQVTLSCSPISGHRSVSWYQQTPGQGLQFLFEYFSETQRNKGNFPGRFSGRQFSNSRSEMNVSTLELGDSALYLCASSLSGGRETQYFGPGTRLLVL.

This clonotype was seen many times. The J gene is TRBJ1-2, the V gene TRBV5-1; no clear D. The CDR3 is made up of 15 amino acids. Germline CDR1 and CDR2: SGHRS and YFSETQ. The ends were cut back, 3 bases at V and 2 bases at J, with 14 bases in the middle. The CDR3 DNA reads TGCGCCAGCAGCTCGGATGGCGATCCAAACTATGGCTACACCTTC. This translates into CASSSDGDPNYGYTF.